Sequencing of this TCR beta chain was carried out in a study of glioma-infiltrating T cells after dendritic cell vaccination. Study results and caveats: Patients with more pretreatment TILs had longer time to progression and survival. The cohort had few patients with full blood and tumor sets. TCR clonality showed no direct relationship with survival.

This CDR3 region has 16 residues. The V gene's germline CDR1 is MDHEN and CDR2 SYDVKM. With V trimmed by 2 bases and J by 8 bases, 11 bases remained unmatched. Comments on this clone: Its specificity is not known.

The primer mix had 60 V beta and 13 J beta primers. Some clones are missing from TCRdb's copy, which holds only in-frame ones; the method was immunoSEQ multiplex PCR. There are about 82,000 clones in the sample; 85% to 90% occur only once, and 3% to 4% lies in the top ten. The TCR sequence derives from a human donor with glioblastoma. This chain joins TRBV28 and TRBJ2-1, with 8 bases matching TRBD1. The specimen comprised blood, sampled before dendritic cell vaccination. The CDR3 nucleotides are TGTGCCAGCAGTTTAAGGGTGGACAGGGAATCGGATGAGCAGTTCTTC. Its protein is CASSLRVDRESDEQFF.